The clone carrying this TCR beta chain was found a few times. It was with a sample-barcoded 5' primer and a J-beta primer mix that a second PCR of about 7 to 12 cycles was run. TCRdb re-called the 5' RACE reads with MiXCR, one entry per CDR3 protein. This repertoire shows about 1.6 million distinct CDR3 sequences, about 35% found once; its top ten account for approximately 11%. This record comes from a study of blood T cells in healthy people across ages. Germline V gene sequence: CDR1 KGHDR, CDR2 SFDVKD. The CDR3 spans 17 residues. The ends were cut back, 5 bases at V and 7 bases at J, with 24 bases in the middle. There were healthy Caucasian individuals from Russia, aged about 6 to 100, serving as donors.

Sequenced material: blood. The chain uses TRBV24-1 and TRBJ2-3; the D call may be TRBD1 or TRBD2 (5 bases each). The source is a woman aged 25 to 39 in good health. The DNA of the CDR3 is TGTGCCACCAGTGCAGTCGAAACCGGGACCTATCTTTATACGCAGTATTTT. This codes for CATSAVETGTYLYTQYF.